The present T cell receptor (beta chain) was sequenced within a study of blood T cell repertoires in COVID-19 (dated by TCRdb to about 2020). With regard to the full study: Collaborator samples came from the United States, Italy and Spain and covered acute and convalescent phases of COVID-19. The prospective study material was composed of cDNA or gDNA derived from T cells, B-cell-depleted T cells, or PBMCs. Subjects who had been exposed to COVID-19, were actively infected with it, or had recovered from it provided the deeply sampled blood TCRbeta repertoires that made up the dataset. The repertoires were released in a freely available public database intended as a resource for research on the immune response to SARS-CoV-2. Samples were obtained from the ongoing ImmuneRACE study (first 160 participants) and from some 1,300 subjects provided by 6 global collaborators. Sample metadata almost always included a de-identified subject ID, COVID-19 status, age in years and sex. Where available, HLA class I and class II types were taken from metadata supplied by the sample provider and were not determined by assay-based typing. Broad study findings and their caveats: The quantity of clinical and demographic metadata differed by source and by participant and was supplied without curation.

Each collaborating institution followed its own protocols to collect whole blood in K2EDTA tubes. For TCRbeta analysis, collaborators shipped samples as frozen whole blood, isolated PBMCs, or DNA extracted from either of those sample types. Regarding this clone: Its antigen is unknown. Qualities for individual bases were not recorded, and no much larger clone is one base off.

TCRbeta CDR3 regions were amplified from genomic DNA using the immunoSEQ Assay, a bias-controlled multiplex PCR. The published analysis was carried out like this. Within the assay, amplification of reference gene primers was used to estimate how many nucleated cells each sample contained. To quantify the absolute abundance of each unique TCRbeta CDR3 rearrangement, sequence reads were collapsed and filtered. Productive Simpson clonality was computed per sample as the square root of Simpson's diversity index over productive rearrangements. The clones in this table, taken by TCRdb from immuneACCESS, are in-frame only. Not every clone is retained; where verified, under half of the shortfall comes from an unresolved V gene, and the cause of the rest is unknown. V, J and clone size were drawn from that table, and D and trimming were deduced from the DNA. This sample lists some 110,000 clones; just under 85% were detected once. 2.5% to 4% of the sample comes from the top ten.

Taken from cysteine to phenylalanine, the CDR3 has 17 residues. This entry keeps only the CDR3 DNA: 51 bases, framed from base 1. According to the germline V gene (reference sequence), CDR1 reads LNHDA and CDR2 reads SQIVND. Unmatched junction bases come to 8, with V trimmed by 4 bases and J by 0 bases. Sequencing used peripheral blood. This TCR was recovered from a woman of 80 years or more with active or convalescent COVID-19. Here the chain combines TRBV19 and TRBJ2-1; 8 middle bases align to TRBD2. For the CDR3, the sequence is CASSTDLAGFSYNEQFF. The sequenced DNA: TGTGCCAGTAGTACCGATTTAGCGGGGTTCTCCTACAATGAGCAGTTCTTC.